This T cell receptor (beta chain) was observed in a study of post-analysis software for immune sequencing data. Study as a whole: The study covered relapsing-remitting, secondary progressive and progressive-relapsing courses of multiple sclerosis. Findings of the study overall: Significantly decreased normalized Chao1 diversity was recorded for multiple sclerosis patients relative to controls. Five TRBV segments occurring more often in patients than controls included TRBV5-6, TRBV5-1 and TRBV20-1. Strong co-clustering by F measure linked samples that shared a preparation batch.

Germline CDR1 is SGHRS and CDR2 is YFSETQ. This CDR3 has 13 residues. V was pared by 3 bases and J by 0 bases, with 7 bases between. In the case of this clonotype: Its antigen remains unknown.

cDNA libraries for TCR beta contained unique molecular identifiers. From approximately 0.95 to 9.8 million T cells, 450,000 to 550,000 cDNA molecules were obtained. Using its own MiXCR run on the PCR reads, TCRdb lists one record per CDR3 protein. Among some 800,000 distinct CDR3 sequences listed, around 45% were seen once. Sequenced input: blood. The chain is built from TRBV5-1 and TRBJ2-7; no reliable D call. The receptor was derived from a girl aged 10-17 years with multiple sclerosis. The CDR3 DNA reads TGCGCCAGCAGCTGGAATCCCTCCTACGAGCAGTACTTC. Protein sequence: CASSWNPSYEQYF.